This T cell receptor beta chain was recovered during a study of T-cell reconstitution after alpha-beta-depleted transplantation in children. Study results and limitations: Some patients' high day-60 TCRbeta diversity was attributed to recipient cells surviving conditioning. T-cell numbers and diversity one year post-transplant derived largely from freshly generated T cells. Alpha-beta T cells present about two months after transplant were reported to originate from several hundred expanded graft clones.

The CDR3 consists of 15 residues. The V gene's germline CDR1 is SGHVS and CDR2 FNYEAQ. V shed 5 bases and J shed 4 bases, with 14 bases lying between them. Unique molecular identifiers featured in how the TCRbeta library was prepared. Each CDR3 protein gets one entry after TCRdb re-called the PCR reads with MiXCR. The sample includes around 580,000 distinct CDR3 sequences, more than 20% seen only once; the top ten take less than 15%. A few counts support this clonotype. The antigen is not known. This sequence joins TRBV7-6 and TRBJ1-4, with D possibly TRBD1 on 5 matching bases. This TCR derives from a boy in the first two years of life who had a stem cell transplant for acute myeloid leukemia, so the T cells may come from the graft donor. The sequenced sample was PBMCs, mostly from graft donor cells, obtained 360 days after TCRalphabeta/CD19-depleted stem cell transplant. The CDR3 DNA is TGTGCCAGCAGCCTGGGGGGGTTCGATAATGAAAAACTGTTTTTT. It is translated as CASSLGGFDNEKLFF.